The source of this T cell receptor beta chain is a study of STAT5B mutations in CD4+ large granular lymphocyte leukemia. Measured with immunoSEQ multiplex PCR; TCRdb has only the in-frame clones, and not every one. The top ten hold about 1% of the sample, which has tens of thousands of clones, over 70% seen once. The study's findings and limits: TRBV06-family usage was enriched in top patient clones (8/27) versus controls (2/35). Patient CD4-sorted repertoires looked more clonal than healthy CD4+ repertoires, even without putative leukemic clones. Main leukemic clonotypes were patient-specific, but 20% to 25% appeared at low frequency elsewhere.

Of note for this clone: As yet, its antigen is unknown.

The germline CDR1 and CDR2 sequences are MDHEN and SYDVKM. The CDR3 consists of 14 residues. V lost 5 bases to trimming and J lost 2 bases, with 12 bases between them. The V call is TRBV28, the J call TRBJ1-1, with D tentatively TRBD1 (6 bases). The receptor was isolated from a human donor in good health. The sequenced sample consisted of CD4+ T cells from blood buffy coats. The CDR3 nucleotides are TGTGCCAGCAGTCCACAGGGAGGAAACACTGAAGCTTTCTTT. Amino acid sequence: CASSPQGGNTEAFF. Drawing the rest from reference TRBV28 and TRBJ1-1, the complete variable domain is DVKVTQSSRYLVKRTGEKVFLECVQDMDHENMFWYRQDPGLGLRLIYFSYDVKMKEKGDIPEGYSVSREKKERFSLILESASTNQTSMYLCASSPQGGNTEAFFGQGTRLTVV.